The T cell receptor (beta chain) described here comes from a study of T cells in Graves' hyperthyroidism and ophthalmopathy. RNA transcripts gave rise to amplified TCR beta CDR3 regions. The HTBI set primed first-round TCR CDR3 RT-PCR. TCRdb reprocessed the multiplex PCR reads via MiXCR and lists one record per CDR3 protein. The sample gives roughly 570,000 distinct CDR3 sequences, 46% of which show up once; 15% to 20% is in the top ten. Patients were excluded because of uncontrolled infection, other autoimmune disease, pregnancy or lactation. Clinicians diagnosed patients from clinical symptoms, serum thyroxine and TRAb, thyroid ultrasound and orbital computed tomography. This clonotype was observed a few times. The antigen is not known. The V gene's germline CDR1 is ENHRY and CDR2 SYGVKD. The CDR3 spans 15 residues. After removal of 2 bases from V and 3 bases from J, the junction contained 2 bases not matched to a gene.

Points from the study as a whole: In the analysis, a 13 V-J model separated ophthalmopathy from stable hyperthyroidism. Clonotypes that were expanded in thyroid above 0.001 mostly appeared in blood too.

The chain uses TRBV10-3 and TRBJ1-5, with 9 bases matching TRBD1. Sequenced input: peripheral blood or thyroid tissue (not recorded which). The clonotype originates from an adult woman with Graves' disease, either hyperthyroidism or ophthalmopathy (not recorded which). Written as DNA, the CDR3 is TGTGCCATCAGTGAGGGACAGGGGCCCAATCAGCCCCAGCATTTT. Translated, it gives CAISEGQGPNQPQHF.